This T cell receptor beta chain originates from a study of T cell repertoires in cytomegalovirus infection. Study-wide context: TCR beta signatures that were public indicated CMV infection and matching HLA type.

General observations from the study: The ex vivo response was dominated by HLA-C-restricted CMV-specific TCR beta clonotypes. Cumulative public TCR beta family frequency identified carriers of CMV plus the relevant HLA.

Each CDR3 protein gets one entry after TCRdb re-called the reads with MiXCR. Found here are 200,000 to 300,000 distinct CDR3 sequences, 9% to 15% of them singletons; the top ten hold 1.6%. This clonotype was picked up many times. Its antigen remains unknown. V was clipped by 5 bases and J by 1 base; unmatched bases: 2. The CDR3 runs to 14 residues. The V call is TRBV12-3 or TRBV12-4, the J call TRBJ1-1; 9 nucleotides align to TRBD1. The TCR was taken from a human donor in good health (CMV status not recorded). Some clones in this sample may be carry-over from other donors' samples. What was sequenced was PBMCs. The CDR3 reads CASSQQGANTEAFF. The CDR3 bases are TGTGCCAGCAGTCAACAGGGGGCGAACACTGAAGCTTTCTTT.